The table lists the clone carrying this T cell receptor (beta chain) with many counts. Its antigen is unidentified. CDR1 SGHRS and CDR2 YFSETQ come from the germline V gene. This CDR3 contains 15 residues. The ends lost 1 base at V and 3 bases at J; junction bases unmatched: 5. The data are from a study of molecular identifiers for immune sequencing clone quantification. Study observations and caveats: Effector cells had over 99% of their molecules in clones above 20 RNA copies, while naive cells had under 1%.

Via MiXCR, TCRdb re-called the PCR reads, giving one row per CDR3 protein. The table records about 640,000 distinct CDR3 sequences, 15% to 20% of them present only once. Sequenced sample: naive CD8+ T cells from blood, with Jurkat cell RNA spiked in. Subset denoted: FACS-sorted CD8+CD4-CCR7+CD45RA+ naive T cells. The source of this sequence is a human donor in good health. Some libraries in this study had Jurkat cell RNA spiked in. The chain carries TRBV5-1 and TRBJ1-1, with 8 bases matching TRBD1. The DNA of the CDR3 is TGCGCCAGCAGCTTGAACCGGGACAGGTACACTGAAGCTTTCTTT. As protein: CASSLNRDRYTEAFF.